This is a list of T cell receptor beta chains from one sample in a study of spatial heterogeneity in lung cancer. TCRdb itself ran the 5' RACE reads through MiXCR, one entry per CDR3 protein. The table shows some 30,000 distinct CDR3 sequences, with about 9.4% occurring only once. This specimen was PBMCs, taken at follow-up. The receptors shown here come from a female donor with early-stage non-small cell lung cancer. Each CDR3 is given with its conserved first and last residue. Each record gives: J gene, V gene, D gene, clone size, CDR3 DNA, CDR3 protein. A D gene is named only where the DNA matches it firmly. The size entry is marked missing in some rows and otherwise reads once, few, many or a size class.

J gene: TRBJ1-2
V gene: TRBV29-1
D gene: .
clone size: .
CDR3 DNA: TGCAGCGTTGAAGGACAGGTTAACTATGGCTACACCTTC
CDR3 protein: CSVEGQVNYGYTF

J gene: TRBJ2-7
V gene: TRBV20-1
D gene: TRBD1
clone size: few
CDR3 DNA: TGCAGTGCTAGATACAGGGGGTCAAACTACGAGCAGTACTTC
CDR3 protein: CSARYRGSNYEQYF

J gene: TRBJ2-5
V gene: TRBV5-1
D gene: .
clone size: many
CDR3 DNA: TGCGCCAGCAGCTCCGACTACTCCCAAGAGACCCAGTACTTC
CDR3 protein: CASSSDYSQETQYF

J gene: TRBJ1-1
V gene: TRBV5-1
D gene: .
clone size: many
CDR3 DNA: TGCGCCAGCAGCTTCCCGCCGAACACTGAAGCTTTCTTT
CDR3 protein: CASSFPPNTEAFF

J gene: TRBJ2-7
V gene: TRBV7-2
D gene: TRBD2
clone size: .
CDR3 DNA: TGTGCCAGCAGCTCCCGGACTAGCGGGGGGGCAGGCTACGAGCAGTACTTC
CDR3 protein: CASSSRTSGGAGYEQYF

J gene: TRBJ1-1
V gene: TRBV7-9
D gene: TRBD1
clone size: .
CDR3 DNA: TGTGCCACTTCGGACAGGGACCGTGAAGCTTTCTTT
CDR3 protein: CATSDRDREAFF

J gene: TRBJ2-6
V gene: TRBV19
D gene: .
clone size: few
CDR3 DNA: TGTGCCAGCAACCCCATCCTCTCTGGGGCCAACGTCCTGACTTTC
CDR3 protein: CASNPILSGANVLTF

J gene: TRBJ2-5
V gene: TRBV29-1
D gene: .
clone size: many
CDR3 DNA: TGCAGCGTACTAAAGGGGGGTTCGCGGGAGACCCAGTACTTC
CDR3 protein: CSVLKGGSRETQYF

J gene: TRBJ1-2
V gene: TRBV18
D gene: .
clone size: many
CDR3 DNA: TGTGCCAGCTCACCTGGGCAGCCATATGGCTACACCTTC
CDR3 protein: CASSPGQPYGYTF

J gene: TRBJ1-1
V gene: TRBV29-1
D gene: .
clone size: medium-sized
CDR3 DNA: TGCAGCGTGCCCACGGGGCCTGAAGCTTTCTTT
CDR3 protein: CSVPTGPEAFF

J gene: TRBJ1-1
V gene: TRBV20-1
D gene: .
clone size: .
CDR3 DNA: TGCAGTGCTAGAGATTGGGCTGAAGCTTTCTTT
CDR3 protein: CSARDWAEAFF

J gene: TRBJ2-5
V gene: TRBV27
D gene: .
clone size: many
CDR3 DNA: TGTGCCAGCAGTTTATCTGGGACCTACGGCGAGACCCAGTACTTC
CDR3 protein: CASSLSGTYGETQYF

J gene: TRBJ2-7
V gene: TRBV29-1
D gene: TRBD1
clone size: .
CDR3 DNA: TGCAGCGTTGGCGACAGGGGAGAGGTCGAGCAGTACTTC
CDR3 protein: CSVGDRGEVEQYF

J gene: TRBJ2-1
V gene: TRBV5-1
D gene: TRBD2
clone size: .
CDR3 DNA: TGCGCCAGCAGCTTGCAGGGACTATCCTACAATGAGCAGTTCTTC
CDR3 protein: CASSLQGLSYNEQFF

J gene: TRBJ1-5
V gene: TRBV19
D gene: TRBD1
clone size: many
CDR3 DNA: TGTGCCAGTACCCCCGGGACAGCAGGCAATCAGCCCCAGCATTTT
CDR3 protein: CASTPGTAGNQPQHF

J gene: TRBJ2-3
V gene: TRBV12-3/TRBV12-4
D gene: TRBD2
clone size: .
CDR3 DNA: TGTGCCAGCAGTTTAGTGAGCGGGGGGGCAGGTACGCAGTATTTT
CDR3 protein: CASSLVSGGAGTQYF

J gene: TRBJ2-2
V gene: TRBV9
D gene: .
clone size: few
CDR3 DNA: TGTGCCAGCAGCGCCGGCAACACCGGGGAGCTGTTTTTT
CDR3 protein: CASSAGNTGELFF

J gene: TRBJ1-2
V gene: TRBV29-1
D gene: .
clone size: few
CDR3 DNA: TGCAGCGTTGAAGATTATGGCTACACCTTC
CDR3 protein: CSVEDYGYTF

J gene: TRBJ1-2
V gene: TRBV5-5
D gene: .
clone size: few
CDR3 DNA: TGTGCCAGCAGCTTTAGCTCGGAGGCGGACTATGGCTACACCTTC
CDR3 protein: CASSFSSEADYGYTF

J gene: TRBJ1-1
V gene: TRBV10-3
D gene: TRBD1
clone size: .
CDR3 DNA: TGTGCCATCAGTGGGCACAGGGGCCTGGTGAACACTGAAGCTTTCTTT
CDR3 protein: CAISGHRGLVNTEAFF

J gene: TRBJ2-7
V gene: TRBV7-2
D gene: TRBD1
clone size: .
CDR3 DNA: TGTGCCAGCAGCCCCAGACAGGGTTTCGAGCAGTACTTC
CDR3 protein: CASSPRQGFEQYF

J gene: TRBJ2-3
V gene: TRBV20-1
D gene: TRBD2
clone size: .
CDR3 DNA: TGCAGTGTTCCGAGCGGGGTCACAGATACGCAGTATTTT
CDR3 protein: CSVPSGVTDTQYF

J gene: TRBJ2-6
V gene: TRBV19
D gene: .
clone size: .
CDR3 DNA: TGTGCCAGTAGTACGGTTTGGCAGCCCTCTGGGGCCAACGTCCTGACTTTC
CDR3 protein: CASSTVWQPSGANVLTF

J gene: TRBJ2-3
V gene: TRBV6-6
D gene: TRBD1
clone size: many
CDR3 DNA: TGTGCCAGCAGTTACGGCCAGGGGGCGGGTAGTACGCAGTATTTT
CDR3 protein: CASSYGQGAGSTQYF

J gene: TRBJ2-5
V gene: TRBV7-2
D gene: .
clone size: many
CDR3 DNA: TGTGCCAGCAGCCCAGGGGGGGGAGAGACCCAGTACTTC
CDR3 protein: CASSPGGGETQYF

J gene: TRBJ1-1
V gene: TRBV6-2/TRBV6-3
D gene: TRBD1
clone size: .
CDR3 DNA: TGTGCCAGCGATCGAGGACAGGGGGTTACTGAAGCTTTCTTT
CDR3 protein: CASDRGQGVTEAFF

J gene: TRBJ2-5
V gene: TRBV12-3/TRBV12-4
D gene: .
clone size: .
CDR3 DNA: TGTGCCAGCAGTGTCGGACAGCAAGAGACCCAGTACTTC
CDR3 protein: CASSVGQQETQYF

J gene: TRBJ1-1
V gene: TRBV28
D gene: TRBD1
clone size: many
CDR3 DNA: TGTGCCAGCAGGCACCCGGGACAGGACACTGAAGCTTTCTTT
CDR3 protein: CASRHPGQDTEAFF

J gene: TRBJ2-1
V gene: TRBV18
D gene: .
clone size: many
CDR3 DNA: TGTGCCAGCTCACCATATGACAATGGGAATGAGCAGTTCTTC
CDR3 protein: CASSPYDNGNEQFF

J gene: TRBJ1-2
V gene: TRBV28
D gene: .
clone size: .
CDR3 DNA: TGTGCCAGCAGTTTCGGGGCTGGGTATGGCTACACCTTC
CDR3 protein: CASSFGAGYGYTF

J gene: TRBJ2-5
V gene: TRBV6-1
D gene: TRBD2
clone size: many
CDR3 DNA: TGTGCCAGCAGAGCTTCCCTAAGCGGGGTGTTAGAGACCCAGTACTTC
CDR3 protein: CASRASLSGVLETQYF

J gene: TRBJ1-1
V gene: TRBV7-9
D gene: .
clone size: few
CDR3 DNA: TGTGCCAGCAGCGCGAGAGGGGTGGAAGCTTTCTTT
CDR3 protein: CASSARGVEAFF